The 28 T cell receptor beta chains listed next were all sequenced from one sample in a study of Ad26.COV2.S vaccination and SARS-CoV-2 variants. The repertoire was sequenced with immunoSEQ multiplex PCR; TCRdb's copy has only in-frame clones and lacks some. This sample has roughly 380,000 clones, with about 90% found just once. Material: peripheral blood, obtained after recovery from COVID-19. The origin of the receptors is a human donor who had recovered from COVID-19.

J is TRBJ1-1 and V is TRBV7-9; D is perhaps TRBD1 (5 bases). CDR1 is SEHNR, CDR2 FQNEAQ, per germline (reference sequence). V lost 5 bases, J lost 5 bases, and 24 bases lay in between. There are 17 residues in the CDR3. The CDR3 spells CASSPHPGQGWETEAFF. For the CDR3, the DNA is TGTGCCAGCAGCCCCCACCCTGGGCAGGGATGGGAGACTGAAGCTTTCTTT.

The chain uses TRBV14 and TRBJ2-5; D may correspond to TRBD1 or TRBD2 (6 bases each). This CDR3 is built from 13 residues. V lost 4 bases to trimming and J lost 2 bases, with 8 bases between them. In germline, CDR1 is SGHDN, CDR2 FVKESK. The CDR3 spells CASSRGAQETQYF. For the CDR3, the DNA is TGTGCCAGCAGCCGGGGGGCTCAAGAGACCCAGTACTTC. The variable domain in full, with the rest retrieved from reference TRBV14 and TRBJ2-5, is EAGVTQFPSHSVIEKGQTVTLRCDPISGHDNLYWYRRVMGKEIKFLLHFVKESKQDESGMPNNRFLAERTGGTYSTLKVQPAELEDSGVYFCASSRGAQETQYFGPGTRLLVL.

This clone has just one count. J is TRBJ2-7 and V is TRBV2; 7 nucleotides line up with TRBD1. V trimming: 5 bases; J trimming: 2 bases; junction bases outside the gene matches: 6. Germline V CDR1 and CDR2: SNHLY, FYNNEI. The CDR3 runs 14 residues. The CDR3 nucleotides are TGTGCCAGCAGTAGGGCCGGGACAGCCTACGAGCAGTACTTC. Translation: CASSRAGTAYEQYF.

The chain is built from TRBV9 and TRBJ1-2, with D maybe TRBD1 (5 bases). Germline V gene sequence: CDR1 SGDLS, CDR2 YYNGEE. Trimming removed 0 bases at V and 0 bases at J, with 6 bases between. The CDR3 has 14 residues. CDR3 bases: TGTGCCAGCAGCGTAGGGGGGACTAACTATGGCTACACCTTC. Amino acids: CASSVGGTNYGYTF.

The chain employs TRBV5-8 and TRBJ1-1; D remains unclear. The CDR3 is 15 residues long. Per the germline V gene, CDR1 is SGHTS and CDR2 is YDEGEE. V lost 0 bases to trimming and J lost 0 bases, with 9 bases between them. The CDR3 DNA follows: TGTGCCAGCAGCTTGGCCCAACGGCTGAACACTGAAGCTTTCTTT. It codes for CASSLAQRLNTEAFF.

The CDR3 protein is CASSYGGGNSYEQYF. Here the CDR3 DNA reads TGTGCCAGCAGTTACGGAGGAGGGAACTCCTACGAGCAGTACTTC. The genes are TRBV6-5 and TRBJ2-7; possible D gene TRBD2, 6 bases. Germline-derived CDR1 and CDR2 are MNHEY and SVGAGI. Trimming took off 2 bases at V and 0 bases at J, with 11 bases between the two ends. The CDR3 runs 15 residues.

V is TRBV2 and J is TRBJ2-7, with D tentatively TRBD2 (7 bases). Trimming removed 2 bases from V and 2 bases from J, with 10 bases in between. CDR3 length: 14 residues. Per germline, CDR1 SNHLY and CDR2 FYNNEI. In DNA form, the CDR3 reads TGTGCCAGCAGTGAATACGGGGGGCCCTACGAGCAGTACTTC. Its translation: CASSEYGGPYEQYF.

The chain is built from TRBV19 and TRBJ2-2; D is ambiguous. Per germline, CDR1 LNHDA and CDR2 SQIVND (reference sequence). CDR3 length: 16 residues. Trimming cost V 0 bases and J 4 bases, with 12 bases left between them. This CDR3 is CASSIDRPRGTGELFF. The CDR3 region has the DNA TGTGCCAGTAGTATAGATCGCCCTAGAGGCACCGGGGAGCTGTTTTTT.

This CDR3 is CASSSPGTVYNEQFF. The CDR3 region has the DNA TGTGCCAGCAGCTCTCCCGGGACAGTATACAATGAGCAGTTCTTC. V usage is TRBV7-9 and J usage is TRBJ2-1, with 7 positions matching TRBD1. This CDR3 has 15 residues. With 4 bases clipped from V and 4 bases from J, the junction kept 7 bases outside the gene matches. Per the germline V gene, CDR1 is SEHNR and CDR2 is FQNEAQ (reference sequence).

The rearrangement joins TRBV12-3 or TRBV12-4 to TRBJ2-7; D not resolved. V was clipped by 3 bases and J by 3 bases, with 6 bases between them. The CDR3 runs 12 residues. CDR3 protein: CASSLVRYEQYF. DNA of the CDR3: TGTGCCAGCAGTTTGGTACGCTACGAGCAGTACTTC.

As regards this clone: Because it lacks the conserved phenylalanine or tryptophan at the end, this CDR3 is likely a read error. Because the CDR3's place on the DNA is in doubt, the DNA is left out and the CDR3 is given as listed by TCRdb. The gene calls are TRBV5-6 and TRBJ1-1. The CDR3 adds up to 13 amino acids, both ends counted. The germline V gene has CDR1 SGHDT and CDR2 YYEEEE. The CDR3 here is CASSLIGEGNGAY.

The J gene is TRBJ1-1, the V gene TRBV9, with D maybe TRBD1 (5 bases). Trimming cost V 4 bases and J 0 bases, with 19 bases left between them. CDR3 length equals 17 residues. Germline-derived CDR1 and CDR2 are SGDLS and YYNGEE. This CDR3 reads CASSPRDPWTMNTEAFF. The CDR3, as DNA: TGTGCCAGCAGCCCTAGGGACCCGTGGACCATGAACACTGAAGCTTTCTTT.

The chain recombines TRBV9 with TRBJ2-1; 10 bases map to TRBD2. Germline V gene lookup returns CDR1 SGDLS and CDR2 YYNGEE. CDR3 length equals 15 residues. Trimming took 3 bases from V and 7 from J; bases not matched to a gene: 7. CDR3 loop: CASSAGLAMRNEQFF. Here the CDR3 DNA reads TGTGCCAGCAGCGCGGGACTAGCGATGAGAAATGAGCAGTTCTTC. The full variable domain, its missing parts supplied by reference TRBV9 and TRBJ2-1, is DSGVTQTPKHLITATGQRVTLRCSPRSGDLSVYWYQQSLDQGLQFLIQYYNGEERAKGNILERFSAQQFPDLHSELNLSSLELGDSALYFCASSAGLAMRNEQFFGPGTRLTVL.

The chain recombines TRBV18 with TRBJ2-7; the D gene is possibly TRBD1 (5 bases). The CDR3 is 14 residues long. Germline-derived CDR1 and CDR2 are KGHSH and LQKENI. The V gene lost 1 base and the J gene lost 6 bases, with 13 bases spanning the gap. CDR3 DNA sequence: TGTGCCAGCTCACCACAATCTGGGGCTCCCGAGCAGTACTTC. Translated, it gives CASSPQSGAPEQYF.

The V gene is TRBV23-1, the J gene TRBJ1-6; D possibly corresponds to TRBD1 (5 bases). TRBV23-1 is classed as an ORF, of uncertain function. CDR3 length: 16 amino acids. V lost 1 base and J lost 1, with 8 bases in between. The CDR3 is CASSQYPGSYNSPLHF. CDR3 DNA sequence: TGCGCCAGCAGTCAATACCCAGGGTCCTATAATTCACCCCTCCACTTT.

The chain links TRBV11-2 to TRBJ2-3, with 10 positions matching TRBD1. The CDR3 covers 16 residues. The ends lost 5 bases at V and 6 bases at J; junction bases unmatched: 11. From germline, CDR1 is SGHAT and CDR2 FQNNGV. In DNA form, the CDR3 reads TGTGCCAGCAGCCCCGCCGGGACAGGGGTGTGGGATACGCAGTATTTT. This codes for CASSPAGTGVWDTQYF.

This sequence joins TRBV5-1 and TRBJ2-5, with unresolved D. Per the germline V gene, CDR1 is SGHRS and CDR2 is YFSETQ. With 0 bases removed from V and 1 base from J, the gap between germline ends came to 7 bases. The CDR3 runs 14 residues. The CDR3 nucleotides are TGCGCCAGCAGCTTGGTGGGCAGCCAAGAGACCCAGTACTTC. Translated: CASSLVGSQETQYF.

The chain's CDR3 is CASSPSTGLEGYTF. CDR3 coding DNA: TGTGCCAGCAGCCCATCGACAGGGTTAGAGGGCTACACCTTC. The chain uses TRBV11-2 and TRBJ1-2; 7 bases are a match to TRBD1. With V trimmed by 5 bases and J by 8 bases, 11 bases remained unmatched. CDR1 and CDR2 (germline): SGHAT, FQNNGV. CDR3 length equals 14 residues.

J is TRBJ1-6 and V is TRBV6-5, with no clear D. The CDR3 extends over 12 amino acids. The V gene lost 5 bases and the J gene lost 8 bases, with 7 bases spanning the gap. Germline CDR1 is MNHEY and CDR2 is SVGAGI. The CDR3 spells CASSLQDSPLHF. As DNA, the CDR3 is TGTGCCAGCAGTCTGCAGGATTCACCCCTCCACTTT.

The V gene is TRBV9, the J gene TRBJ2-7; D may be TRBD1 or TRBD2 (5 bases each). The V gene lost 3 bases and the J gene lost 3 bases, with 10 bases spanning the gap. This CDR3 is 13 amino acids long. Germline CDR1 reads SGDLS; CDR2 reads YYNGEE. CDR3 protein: CASSAGTDYEQYF. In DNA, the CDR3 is TGTGCCAGCAGCGCCGGGACGGACTACGAGCAGTACTTC.

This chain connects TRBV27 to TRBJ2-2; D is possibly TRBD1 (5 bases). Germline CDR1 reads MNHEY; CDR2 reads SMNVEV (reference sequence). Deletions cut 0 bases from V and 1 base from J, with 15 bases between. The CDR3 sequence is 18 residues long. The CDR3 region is CASSLSGDSPLNTGELFF. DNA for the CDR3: TGTGCCAGCAGTTTATCCGGAGACAGCCCCCTGAACACCGGGGAGCTGTTTTTT.

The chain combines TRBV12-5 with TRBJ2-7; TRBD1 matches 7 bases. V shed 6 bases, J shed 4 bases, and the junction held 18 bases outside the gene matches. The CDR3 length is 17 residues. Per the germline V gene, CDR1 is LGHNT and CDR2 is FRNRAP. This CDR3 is CASGYVRPDREVYEQYF. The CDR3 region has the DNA TGTGCTAGTGGATACGTACGACCCGACAGGGAAGTTTACGAGCAGTACTTC.

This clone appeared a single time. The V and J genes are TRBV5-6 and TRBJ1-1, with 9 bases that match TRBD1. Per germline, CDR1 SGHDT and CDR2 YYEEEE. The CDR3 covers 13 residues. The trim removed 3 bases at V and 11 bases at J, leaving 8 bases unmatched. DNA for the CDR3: TGTGCCAGCAGCTCAGGGACAGGGTTCGATGCTTTCTTT. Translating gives CASSSGTGFDAFF.

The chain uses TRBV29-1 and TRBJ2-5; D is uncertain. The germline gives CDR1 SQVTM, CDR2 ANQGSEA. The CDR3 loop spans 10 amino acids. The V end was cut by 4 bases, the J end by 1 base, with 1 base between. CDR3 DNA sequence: TGCAGCGTTGTCCAAGAGACCCAGTACTTC. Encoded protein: CSVVQETQYF. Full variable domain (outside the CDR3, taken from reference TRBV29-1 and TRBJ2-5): SAVISQKPSRDICQRGTSLTIQCQVDSQVTMMFWYRQQPGQSLTLIATANQGSEATYESGFVIDKFPISRPNLTFSTLTVSNMSPEDSSIYLCSVVQETQYFGPGTRLLVL.

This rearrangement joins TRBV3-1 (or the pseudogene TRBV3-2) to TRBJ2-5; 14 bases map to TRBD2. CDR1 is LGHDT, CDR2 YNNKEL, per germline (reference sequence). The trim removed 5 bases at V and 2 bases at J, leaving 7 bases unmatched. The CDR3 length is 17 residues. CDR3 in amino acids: CASSIWTSGGSQETQYF. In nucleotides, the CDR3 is TGTGCCAGCAGCATATGGACTAGCGGGGGGTCTCAAGAGACCCAGTACTTC.

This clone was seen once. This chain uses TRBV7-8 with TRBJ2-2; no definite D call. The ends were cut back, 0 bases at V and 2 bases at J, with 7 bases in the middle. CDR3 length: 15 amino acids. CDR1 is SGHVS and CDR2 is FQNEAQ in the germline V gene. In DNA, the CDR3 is TGTGCCAGCAGCTTAGCGGTGACAAACACCGGGGAGCTGTTTTTT. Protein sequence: CASSLAVTNTGELFF.

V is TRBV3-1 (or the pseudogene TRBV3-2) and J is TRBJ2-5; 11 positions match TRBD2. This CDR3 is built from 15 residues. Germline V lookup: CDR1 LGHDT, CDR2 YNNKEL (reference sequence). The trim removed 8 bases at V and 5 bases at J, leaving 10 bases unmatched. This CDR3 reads CASCESSGGRETQYF. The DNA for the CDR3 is TGTGCCAGCTGCGAATCTAGCGGGGGGCGCGAGACCCAGTACTTC.

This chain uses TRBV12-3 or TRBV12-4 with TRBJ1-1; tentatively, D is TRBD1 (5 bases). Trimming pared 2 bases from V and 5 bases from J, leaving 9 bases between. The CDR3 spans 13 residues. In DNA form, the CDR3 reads TGTGCCAGCAGTTTAAGTCGGGGGACTGAAGCTTTCTTT. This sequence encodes CASSLSRGTEAFF.